The T cell receptor (beta chain) under discussion was sequenced for a study of early T cells in non-severe SARS-CoV-2 infection. Study results and caveats: VDJdb matching skewed toward anti-spike CD8 responses, missing private and CD4 specificities.

This clonotype was counted between two and nine times. The antigen is unknown. TCRdb reprocessed the 5' RACE reads with MiXCR, giving one entry per CDR3 protein. The table shows under 85,000 distinct CDR3 sequences, with around 14% occurring only once. There are 13 residues in the CDR3. Looked up from germline, CDR1 is SGHDT and CDR2 is YYEEEE. Deletions cut 4 bases from V and 4 bases from J, with 12 bases between. The sequencing input was whole blood. The TCR originated in an adult who was a healthcare worker with PCR-confirmed SARS-CoV-2 infection or an uninfected control (not recorded which). The V gene is TRBV5-6, the J gene TRBJ2-7; D perhaps matches TRBD1 (5 bases). The CDR3 region is CASSLRPGYEQYF. CDR3 DNA: TGTGCCAGCAGCCTCCGACCAGGGTACGAGCAGTACTTC.